This is a list of T cell receptor beta chains from one sample in a study of identical twins. MiXCR was run by TCRdb on the 5' RACE reads, yielding one entry per CDR3 protein. Seen here are roughly 690,000 distinct CDR3 sequences, around 20% observed once, and the top ten hold 4.3%. The data also belong to a second study, concerning T cells expressing NK-cell markers.

Sequencing was done on a sample of PBMCs. The receptor set was obtained from a woman aged 18-30 years in good health. Both conserved end residues are part of each CDR3. Each record gives: clone size, J gene, V gene, D gene, CDR3 protein, CDR3 DNA. A D gene is named only where the DNA matches it firmly. Clone size is stated in some rows and not others, as once, few, many or a class when expanded.

clone_size: -
j_call: TRBJ2-7
v_call: TRBV10-3
d_call: -
cdr3_aa: CAARDPTGEYEQYF
cdr3_nt: TGTGCCGCCCGGGATCCGACAGGCGAATACGAGCAGTACTTC

clone_size: -
j_call: TRBJ1-4
v_call: TRBV12-3/TRBV12-4
d_call: TRBD1
cdr3_aa: CASSDRDEKLFF
cdr3_nt: TGTGCCAGCAGTGACAGGGACGAAAAACTGTTTTTT

clone_size: few
j_call: TRBJ2-7
v_call: TRBV5-1
d_call: TRBD1
cdr3_aa: CASSLALQGAKGQYF
cdr3_nt: TGCGCCAGCAGCTTGGCCCTACAGGGGGCTAAAGGGCAGTACTTC

clone_size: -
j_call: TRBJ2-5
v_call: TRBV20-1
d_call: TRBD2
cdr3_aa: CSANGLAGLYETQYF
cdr3_nt: TGCAGTGCTAACGGACTAGCGGGACTTTATGAGACCCAGTACTTC

clone_size: -
j_call: TRBJ2-7
v_call: TRBV10-3
d_call: -
cdr3_aa: CAISDKAVNEQYF
cdr3_nt: TGTGCCATCAGTGATAAGGCGGTCAACGAGCAGTACTTC

clone_size: many
j_call: TRBJ2-5
v_call: TRBV13
d_call: -
cdr3_aa: CASSLGYETQYF
cdr3_nt: TGTGCCAGCAGCTTAGGCTATGAGACCCAGTACTTC

clone_size: few
j_call: TRBJ2-1
v_call: TRBV20-1
d_call: -
cdr3_aa: CSATPPSYNEQFF
cdr3_nt: TGCAGTGCCACTCCCCCCTCCTACAATGAGCAGTTCTTC

clone_size: few
j_call: TRBJ2-1
v_call: TRBV7-9
d_call: -
cdr3_aa: CASSPTPRGAYNEQFF
cdr3_nt: TGTGCCAGCAGCCCCACTCCCAGGGGAGCCTACAATGAGCAGTTCTTC

clone_size: -
j_call: TRBJ2-7
v_call: TRBV20-1
d_call: -
cdr3_aa: CSARRGGYEQYF
cdr3_nt: TGCAGTGCCAGGCGTGGGGGCTACGAGCAGTACTTC

clone_size: -
j_call: TRBJ2-4
v_call: TRBV20-1
d_call: -
cdr3_aa: CSARPGEAKNIQYF
cdr3_nt: TGCAGTGCCCGCCCCGGGGAGGCCAAAAACATTCAGTACTTC

clone_size: -
j_call: TRBJ2-3
v_call: TRBV7-6
d_call: -
cdr3_aa: CASSLGTGEDTQYF
cdr3_nt: TGTGCCAGCAGCTTAGGAACGGGAGAGGATACGCAGTATTTT

clone_size: -
j_call: TRBJ2-7
v_call: TRBV6-5
d_call: -
cdr3_aa: CASRGGSDEQYF
cdr3_nt: TGTGCCAGTAGGGGGGGCTCGGACGAGCAGTACTTC

clone_size: -
j_call: TRBJ2-7
v_call: TRBV5-1
d_call: -
cdr3_aa: CASSLLREGEQYF
cdr3_nt: TGCGCCAGCAGCTTGCTCAGGGAAGGCGAGCAGTACTTC

clone_size: -
j_call: TRBJ2-1
v_call: TRBV5-1
d_call: -
cdr3_aa: CASSLVGGDGVHQFF
cdr3_nt: TGCGCCAGCAGCTTGGTCGGCGGGGATGGGGTCCATCAGTTCTTC

clone_size: many
j_call: TRBJ1-2
v_call: TRBV29-1
d_call: TRBD1
cdr3_aa: CSAGDREPGYTF
cdr3_nt: TGCAGCGCCGGGGACAGGGAACCTGGCTACACCTTC

clone_size: few
j_call: TRBJ2-4
v_call: TRBV7-9
d_call: -
cdr3_aa: CASSSTTELAKNIQYF
cdr3_nt: TGTGCCAGCAGCTCGACGACGGAACTAGCCAAAAACATTCAGTACTTC

clone_size: -
j_call: TRBJ2-7
v_call: TRBV7-9
d_call: -
cdr3_aa: CASSPWTGPYEQYF
cdr3_nt: TGTGCCAGCAGCCCCTGGACGGGGCCCTACGAGCAGTACTTC

clone_size: many
j_call: TRBJ1-2
v_call: TRBV12-3/TRBV12-4
d_call: TRBD1
cdr3_aa: CASSFTGTGDGYTF
cdr3_nt: TGTGCCAGCAGTTTCACCGGGACAGGGGACGGCTACACCTTC

clone_size: few
j_call: TRBJ1-3
v_call: TRBV12-3/TRBV12-4
d_call: -
cdr3_aa: CASSLLGGLTSGNTIYF
cdr3_nt: TGTGCCAGCAGCCTACTCGGAGGTTTAACCTCTGGAAACACCATATATTTT

clone_size: -
j_call: TRBJ2-3
v_call: TRBV25-1
d_call: -
cdr3_aa: CASSEYGSNPHTQYF
cdr3_nt: TGTGCCAGCAGTGAATACGGGAGCAACCCACATACGCAGTATTTT

clone_size: once
j_call: TRBJ2-3
v_call: TRBV24-1
d_call: TRBD2
cdr3_aa: CATSDTGTSGDTQYF
cdr3_nt: TGTGCCACCAGTGATACCGGGACTAGCGGAGATACGCAGTATTTT

clone_size: -
j_call: TRBJ2-7
v_call: TRBV30
d_call: -
cdr3_aa: CAWSVKYSGVYEQYF
cdr3_nt: TGTGCCTGGAGTGTAAAGTATAGCGGAGTGTACGAGCAGTACTTC

clone_size: -
j_call: TRBJ2-5
v_call: TRBV4-3
d_call: TRBD1
cdr3_aa: CASSQAPGGSGETQYF
cdr3_nt: TGCGCCAGCAGCCAAGCCCCAGGGGGCTCTGGGGAGACCCAGTACTTC

clone_size: many
j_call: TRBJ1-1
v_call: TRBV20-1
d_call: -
cdr3_aa: CSASPGPKGTEAFF
cdr3_nt: TGCAGTGCTAGTCCCGGTCCTAAGGGGACTGAAGCTTTCTTT

clone_size: -
j_call: TRBJ2-4
v_call: TRBV27
d_call: TRBD1
cdr3_aa: CASSLNRGENIQYF
cdr3_nt: TGTGCCAGCAGTTTAAACAGGGGAGAAAACATTCAGTACTTC

clone_size: -
j_call: TRBJ2-2
v_call: TRBV5-6
d_call: -
cdr3_aa: CASSTSANTGELFF
cdr3_nt: TGTGCCAGCAGCACGAGCGCGAACACCGGGGAGCTGTTTTTT

clone_size: -
j_call: TRBJ2-2
v_call: TRBV20-1
d_call: TRBD2
cdr3_aa: CSASRGEAGELFF
cdr3_nt: TGCAGTGCTTCCCGGGGGGAGGCCGGGGAGCTGTTTTTT

clone_size: many
j_call: TRBJ2-7
v_call: TRBV4-3
d_call: -
cdr3_aa: CASSQAWGSYEQYF
cdr3_nt: TGCGCCAGCAGCCAAGCTTGGGGTTCCTACGAGCAGTACTTC

clone_size: few
j_call: TRBJ2-3
v_call: TRBV20-1
d_call: -
cdr3_aa: CSASTGLGNTQYF
cdr3_nt: TGCAGTGCTAGTACGGGGCTTGGGAATACGCAGTATTTT

clone_size: -
j_call: TRBJ1-3
v_call: TRBV7-2
d_call: TRBD1
cdr3_aa: CASSLTDRGGNTIYF
cdr3_nt: TGTGCCAGCAGCTTAACAGACAGGGGTGGAAACACCATATATTTT

clone_size: -
j_call: TRBJ2-7
v_call: TRBV10-2
d_call: -
cdr3_aa: CASSEGSEQYF
cdr3_nt: TGCGCCAGCAGTGAGGGGAGCGAGCAGTACTTC

clone_size: -
j_call: TRBJ2-7
v_call: TRBV20-1
d_call: TRBD1
cdr3_aa: CSATLPSGQGINEQYF
cdr3_nt: TGCAGTGCTACCCTACCATCGGGACAGGGTATCAACGAGCAGTACTTC

clone_size: -
j_call: TRBJ2-5
v_call: TRBV29-1
d_call: -
cdr3_aa: CSVEGGTAGETQYF
cdr3_nt: TGCAGCGTTGAAGGGGGGACGGCGGGGGAGACCCAGTACTTC

clone_size: few
j_call: TRBJ2-1
v_call: TRBV20-1
d_call: TRBD1
cdr3_aa: CSAYGTGSYNEQFF
cdr3_nt: TGCAGTGCATATGGGACAGGGAGCTACAATGAGCAGTTCTTC

clone_size: few
j_call: TRBJ2-2
v_call: TRBV30
d_call: -
cdr3_aa: CAWSRVGNTGELFF
cdr3_nt: TGTGCCTGGAGTAGGGTTGGTAACACCGGGGAGCTGTTTTTT

clone_size: few
j_call: TRBJ1-3
v_call: TRBV11-2
d_call: -
cdr3_aa: CASSSLRFSGNTIYF
cdr3_nt: TGTGCCAGCAGCTCCCTCAGATTCTCTGGAAACACCATATATTTT

clone_size: few
j_call: TRBJ1-2
v_call: TRBV6-5
d_call: -
cdr3_aa: CASSYSRGLGGYGYTF
cdr3_nt: TGTGCCAGCAGTTACTCGAGGGGTTTAGGTGGATATGGCTACACCTTC

clone_size: -
j_call: TRBJ2-3
v_call: TRBV4-3
d_call: TRBD2
cdr3_aa: CASSREGRRDTQYF
cdr3_nt: TGCGCCAGCAGCCGGGAGGGCCGAAGGGATACGCAGTATTTT

clone_size: -
j_call: TRBJ2-3
v_call: TRBV12-3/TRBV12-4
d_call: -
cdr3_aa: CASAPGLSGTDTQYF
cdr3_nt: TGTGCCAGCGCCCCGGGGCTCTCCGGCACAGATACGCAGTATTTT

clone_size: many
j_call: TRBJ2-1
v_call: TRBV7-3
d_call: -
cdr3_aa: CASSLTWAGEQFF
cdr3_nt: TGTGCCAGCAGCTTAACTTGGGCGGGGGAGCAGTTCTTC

clone_size: -
j_call: TRBJ2-1
v_call: TRBV10-2
d_call: TRBD1
cdr3_aa: CASTQQGVSYNEQFF
cdr3_nt: TGCGCCAGCACGCAGCAGGGGGTCTCCTACAATGAGCAGTTCTTC

clone_size: few
j_call: TRBJ2-7
v_call: TRBV6-5
d_call: TRBD1
cdr3_aa: CASSYSVGQPQRQYF
cdr3_nt: TGTGCCAGCAGTTACTCGGTGGGACAGCCGCAGAGGCAGTACTTC

clone_size: -
j_call: TRBJ2-1
v_call: TRBV9
d_call: TRBD2
cdr3_aa: CASSVAGGQTEQFF
cdr3_nt: TGTGCCAGCAGCGTGGCGGGAGGGCAGACTGAGCAGTTCTTC